This T cell receptor beta chain was sequenced for a study of cytomegalovirus exposure and HLA in healthy donors. Overall study findings and caveats: As a later analysis showed, a missense DCLRE1C variant was linked to trimming of TCR beta V- and J-genes.

Of note for this clone: The antigen remains undetermined.

The germline CDR1 and CDR2 sequences are SNHLY and FYNNEI. The CDR3 is 15 residues long. The V end lost 5 bases, the J end lost 7 bases, and 20 bases lay between the germline ends. Primers included in the PCR were 60 Vbeta and 13 Jbeta primers. Repertoires were generated with immunoSEQ multiplex PCR, while TCRdb's copy carries only in-frame clones and drops some. In the table there are about 160,000 clones, 71% of which are singletons. The sample consisted of PBMCs. This clonotype was sampled from a woman younger than 45 in good health and CMV-seronegative. The chain employs TRBV2 and TRBJ1-1; possible D gene TRBD1, 6 bases. The CDR3 DNA sequence: TGTGCCAGCAGTTCCCAGGGGCAGGGGTTTGTTGAAGCTTTCTTT. This translates into CASSSQGQGFVEAFF.